A selection of T cell receptor beta chains follows, all from one sample in a study of beta chain features in type 1 diabetes. The assay was immunoSEQ multiplex PCR, and TCRdb's table has in-frame clones only and misses some. The sample lists 200,000 to 250,000 clones, 9.6% seen once, with 0.034% in the top ten. The material sequenced was naive CD4+ T cells from blood. The receptors derive from a woman aged 18-29 years in good health. Each CDR3 is given with its conserved first and last residue. A D gene is named only where the DNA matches it firmly. Size is omitted from some rows. Given values are once, few, many or a class for expanded clones.

v_gene,d_gene,abundance,len,j_gene,CDR3aa,CDR3nt
TRBV19,.,few,15,TRBJ1-5,CASKEVSGVSQPQHF,TGTGCCAGTAAGGAGGTGAGCGGCGTCAGTCAGCCCCAGCATTTT
TRBV5-4,TRBD2,few,15,TRBJ2-7,CASSSQAGGPYEQYF,TGTGCCAGCAGCTCACAAGCGGGAGGACCCTACGAGCAGTACTTC
TRBV5-1,TRBD1,few,15,TRBJ2-7,CASSLGTGVSYEQYF,TGCGCCAGCAGCCTAGGGACAGGGGTCTCCTACGAGCAGTACTTC
TRBV28,.,.,14,TRBJ1-6,CASLRQVGDSPLHF,TGTGCCAGCCTTAGACAGGTCGGTGATTCACCCCTCCACTTT
TRBV7-8,.,few,13,TRBJ2-5,CASSKTGRETQYF,TGTGCCAGCAGCAAGACCGGGAGAGAGACCCAGTACTTC
TRBV7-3,TRBD1,.,15,TRBJ2-1,CASSLDRGDYNEQFF,TGTGCCAGCAGCTTAGACAGGGGGGACTACAATGAGCAGTTCTTC
TRBV5-1,.,.,16,TRBJ2-2,CASSLGGGTNTGELFF,TGCGCCAGCAGCTTGGGCGGGGGCACGAACACCGGGGAGCTGTTTTTT
TRBV6-1,TRBD1,few,15,TRBJ2-5,CAISEDRGEQETQYF,TGTGCCATCAGTGAAGACAGGGGAGAACAAGAGACCCAGTACTTC
TRBV7-9,TRBD2,many,14,TRBJ2-7,CASSLPGTSYEQYF,TGTGCCAGCAGCTTGCCCGGGACTAGCTACGAGCAGTACTTC
TRBV7-9,TRBD1,.,12,TRBJ2-1,CASSAYRTGQFF,TGTGCCAGCAGCGCATACAGGACAGGGCAGTTCTTC
TRBV9,.,.,14,TRBJ2-3,CASSETPETDTQYF,TGTGCCAGCAGCGAGACGCCGGAGACAGATACGCAGTATTTT
TRBV29-1,TRBD1,.,15,TRBJ1-2,CSVPGQGTSNYGYTF,TGCAGCGTCCCGGGACAGGGTACGTCTAACTATGGCTACACCTTC
TRBV11-2,.,.,13,TRBJ1-1,CASSLKANTEAFF,TGTGCCAGCAGCTTAAAAGCGAACACTGAAGCTTTCTTT
TRBV18,TRBD2,.,18,TRBJ2-4,CASSPVAGRGLAKNIQYF,TGTGCCAGCTCACCAGTTGCCGGGAGGGGCCTAGCCAAAAACATTCAGTACTTC
TRBV28,.,.,16,TRBJ2-1,CASSPPGLHSYNEQFF,TGTGCCAGCAGTCCCCCCGGACTCCACTCCTACAATGAGCAGTTCTTC
TRBV5-4,.,few,16,TRBJ2-2,CASSLARGAGTGELFF,TGTGCCAGCAGCTTAGCTCGGGGGGCGGGCACCGGGGAGCTGTTTTTT
TRBV7-8,TRBD2,.,15,TRBJ2-4,CASSSTSGRTPVPYF,TGTGCCAGCAGCTCGACTAGCGGGAGGACGCCAGTTCCGTACTTC